Listed below are T cell receptor beta chains from one sample, sequenced in a study of T-cell memory formation after mild COVID-19. TCRdb processed the 5' RACE reads anew with MiXCR; each CDR3 protein has one entry. This table holds roughly 620,000 distinct CDR3 sequences, roughly 18% found once. Material: PBMCs or a T cell subset sorted from them (not recorded which). These TCRs come from an adult woman who had mild COVID-19 (a few samples of this study predate the infection). Cell type and time point are not known. Each CDR3 is given with its conserved first and last residue. D genes are given only for firm matches. The listing skips clone size in some rows; elsewhere it reads once, few, many or a size class.

clone_size: few; v_call: TRBV18; j_call: TRBJ1-6; d_call: TRBD1; cdr3_nt: TGTGCCAGCTCACCAGGGACAGCATATTCACCCCTCCACTTT; cdr3_aa: CASSPGTAYSPLHF
clone_size: .; v_call: TRBV2; j_call: TRBJ1-1; d_call: .; cdr3_nt: TGTGCCAGCAGTGAACTCCGGATGAACACTGAAGCTTTCTTT; cdr3_aa: CASSELRMNTEAFF
clone_size: few; v_call: TRBV11-3; j_call: TRBJ2-1; d_call: .; cdr3_nt: TGTGCCAGCAGCTTAGATGGGCGGGTCCACAATGAGCAGTTCTTC; cdr3_aa: CASSLDGRVHNEQFF
clone_size: many; v_call: TRBV4-1; j_call: TRBJ1-5; d_call: .; cdr3_nt: TGCGCCAGCAGCCAAGATCCCTCCCTTAGGAATCAGCCCCAGCATTTT; cdr3_aa: CASSQDPSLRNQPQHF
clone_size: .; v_call: TRBV6-5; j_call: TRBJ2-1; d_call: .; cdr3_nt: TGTGCCAGCAGTCGCCGGGAATACAATGAGCAGTTCTTC; cdr3_aa: CASSRREYNEQFF
clone_size: .; v_call: TRBV6-5; j_call: TRBJ1-1; d_call: .; cdr3_nt: TGTGCCAGCAGTTACTCCTCGAACACTGAAGCTTTCTTT; cdr3_aa: CASSYSSNTEAFF
clone_size: few; v_call: TRBV7-9; j_call: TRBJ2-3; d_call: .; cdr3_nt: TGTGCCAGCAGCTTAGTATCCCCGGAATCAGATACGCAGTATTTT; cdr3_aa: CASSLVSPESDTQYF
clone_size: .; v_call: TRBV7-2; j_call: TRBJ1-5; d_call: .; cdr3_nt: TGTGCCAGCAGCTCTTCGGGTGGGAGCAATCAGCCCCAGCATTTT; cdr3_aa: CASSSSGGSNQPQHF
clone_size: few; v_call: TRBV9; j_call: TRBJ2-3; d_call: .; cdr3_nt: TGTGCCAGCAGCGTAGCCCCCCCAGATACGCAGTATTTT; cdr3_aa: CASSVAPPDTQYF
clone_size: few; v_call: TRBV7-9; j_call: TRBJ2-2; d_call: .; cdr3_nt: TGTGCCAGCAGCCCCCGGGGGATCGTCTGGGAGCTGTTTTTT; cdr3_aa: CASSPRGIVWELFF
clone_size: .; v_call: TRBV5-1; j_call: TRBJ1-3; d_call: TRBD1; cdr3_nt: TGCGCCAGCAGCTCCCCGGGACAGGGCCCTGGAAACACCATATATTTT; cdr3_aa: CASSSPGQGPGNTIYF